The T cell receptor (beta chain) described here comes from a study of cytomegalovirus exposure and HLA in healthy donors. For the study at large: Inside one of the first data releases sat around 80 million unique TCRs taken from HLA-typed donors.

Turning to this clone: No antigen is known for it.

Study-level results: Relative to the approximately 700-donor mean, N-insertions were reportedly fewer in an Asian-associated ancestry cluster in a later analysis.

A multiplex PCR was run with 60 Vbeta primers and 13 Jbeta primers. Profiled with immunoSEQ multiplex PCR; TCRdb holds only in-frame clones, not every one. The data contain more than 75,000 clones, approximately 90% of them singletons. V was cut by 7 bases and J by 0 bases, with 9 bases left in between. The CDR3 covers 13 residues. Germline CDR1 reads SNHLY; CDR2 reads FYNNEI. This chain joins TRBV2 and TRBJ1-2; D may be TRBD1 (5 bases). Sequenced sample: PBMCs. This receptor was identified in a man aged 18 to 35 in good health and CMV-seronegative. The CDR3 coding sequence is TGTGCCAGCACCAGACAGACTAACTATGGCTACACCTTC. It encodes CASTRQTNYGYTF.